This T cell receptor (beta chain) was observed in a study of blood T cell repertoires in COVID-19. The trim removed 6 bases at V and 6 bases at J, leaving 4 bases unmatched. The CDR3 runs to 13 residues. Germline CDR1 MNHEY, CDR2 SVGAGI. Original analysis: The assay estimated nucleated cells by amplifying reference gene primers. Generated by immunoSEQ multiplex PCR, the TCRdb table keeps only in-frame clones and is missing some. The DNA gave D and trimming, while V, J and clone size come from that table. Of some 150,000 clones in the sample, approximately 78% are singletons; the top ten hold around 1.5%.

The sequenced sample consisted of peripheral blood. The chain combines TRBV6-5 with TRBJ1-4, with 7 nucleotides matching TRBD1. The TCR comes from a man older than 75 with acute or convalescent COVID-19. The CDR3 reads CASRTGWDEKLFF. The CDR3 coding sequence is TGTGCCAGCAGGACAGGGTGGGATGAAAAACTGTTTTTT.